This is a list of T cell receptor beta chains from one sample in a study of blood T cells in healthy people across ages. TCRdb re-called the 5' RACE reads with MiXCR, one entry per CDR3 protein. The table includes approximately 580,000 distinct CDR3 sequences, approximately 25% detected once. These data were likewise used in another study, on T cells of mothers and their children.

Sequencing was carried out using blood. The receptor set was obtained from a boy between 5 and 17 years old in good health. Both conserved end residues are part of each CDR3.

J: TRBJ1-4
length: 17
V: TRBV5-5
CDR3: CASSLTGSLGTNEELFF

J: TRBJ2-3
length: 15
V: TRBV9
CDR3: CASSVGTGETDTQYF

J: TRBJ1-1
length: 13
V: TRBV12-3/TRBV12-4
CDR3: CASSLGQNTGAFF

J: TRBJ2-5
length: 14
V: TRBV27
CDR3: CASSRKGEGETQYF

J: TRBJ2-7
length: 15
V: TRBV15
CDR3: CATSRADTFLEAQYF

J: TRBJ1-1
length: 16
V: TRBV20-1
CDR3: CSNARRTLQRGTEAFF

J: TRBJ2-1
length: 15
V: TRBV4-3
CDR3: CASSLEGSHYNEQFF

J: TRBJ1-4
length: 15
V: TRBV18
CDR3: CASSRDQPTNEKLFF

J: TRBJ2-5
length: 15
V: TRBV28
CDR3: CASQRGSRRGETQYF

J: TRBJ1-4
length: 13
V: TRBV3-1
CDR3: CASSRTGIEKLFF

J: TRBJ2-1
length: 15
V: TRBV12-3/TRBV12-4
CDR3: CASSLAGGPYNEQFF

J: TRBJ2-6
length: 18
V: TRBV5-1
CDR3: CASSPGQEQISGANVLTF

J: TRBJ2-2
length: 16
V: TRBV4-3
CDR3: CASSHRGGRNTGELFF

J: TRBJ1-4
length: 15
V: TRBV12-3/TRBV12-4
CDR3: CASSLGQGFYEKLFF

J: TRBJ1-1
length: 11
V: TRBV29-1
CDR3: CSVERDTEAFF

J: TRBJ2-1
length: 15
V: TRBV21-1
CDR3: CASTRTVSSYNEQFF

J: .
length: 16
V: TRBV20-1
CDR3: CSARGASEPAGNEQFF

J: TRBJ2-3
length: 13
V: TRBV28
CDR3: CASSPTSTDTQYF

J: TRBJ2-1
length: 18
V: TRBV20-1
CDR3: CSARGGLAGTSSYNEQFF

J: TRBJ2-1
length: 15
V: TRBV28
CDR3: CASSLGRTLKNEQFF

J: .
length: 15
V: TRBV5-1
CDR3: CASSLTGYFQETQYF

J: TRBJ1-5
length: 14
V: TRBV19
CDR3: CASSIVGHHQPQHF

J: TRBJ1-1
length: 14
V: TRBV7-2
CDR3: CASSTGQENTEAFF

J: TRBJ2-2
length: 13
V: TRBV4-1
CDR3: CASSRGPTGELFF

J: TRBJ2-4
length: 16
V: TRBV12-3/TRBV12-4
CDR3: CASSFRRDSGKNIQYF

J: TRBJ1-1
length: 14
V: TRBV4-1
CDR3: CASSRADRDGGAFF

J: TRBJ1-1
length: 15
V: TRBV9
CDR3: CASSVVDRGYTEAFF

J: TRBJ2-2
length: 10
V: TRBV20-1
CDR3: CSARDPELFF

J: TRBJ1-4
length: 16
V: TRBV4-3
CDR3: CASSQVSPNGNEKLFF

J: TRBJ2-1
length: 15
V: TRBV30
CDR3: CAWSVSRGPRLEQFF

J: TRBJ2-1
length: 14
V: TRBV5-4
CDR3: CARSAGPSYNEQFF

J: TRBJ2-1
length: 15
V: TRBV27
CDR3: CASSSSTQGLNEQFF

J: TRBJ2-7
length: 14
V: TRBV5-8
CDR3: CASSLAGLAGGQYF

J: TRBJ1-4
length: 14
V: TRBV4-3
CDR3: CASSQDLTVRKLFF

J: TRBJ2-1
length: 14
V: TRBV27
CDR3: CASSFTGGADEQFF

J: TRBJ2-1
length: 14
V: TRBV28
CDR3: CASSRQGSRNEQFF

J: TRBJ1-4
length: 15
V: TRBV4-1
CDR3: CASSQDSSAYGKLFF

J: TRBJ2-3
length: 17
V: TRBV7-2
CDR3: CASSLKVSGTSTDTQYF

J: TRBJ2-1
length: 14
V: TRBV2
CDR3: CASQMEGVRNEQFF

J: TRBJ1-5
length: 14
V: TRBV28
CDR3: CASSLPRRNQPQHF

J: .
length: 16
V: TRBV7-6
CDR3: CASSPISMWTSYEQYF

J: TRBJ1-1
length: 14
V: TRBV20-1
CDR3: CGARPQLMNTEAFF

J: TRBJ2-7
length: 16
V: TRBV28
CDR3: CASSLSTSGLSYEQYF

J: TRBJ2-7
length: 15
V: TRBV20-1
CDR3: CSARDIAGGTYEQYF

J: TRBJ2-7
length: 18
V: TRBV12-3/TRBV12-4
CDR3: CASSLWGIAGVMVYEQYF

J: TRBJ2-7
length: 13
V: TRBV7-2
CDR3: CASSPLGPYEQYF

J: TRBJ2-5
length: 11
V: TRBV28
CDR3: CASSTRTTQYF

J: TRBJ2-4
length: 16
V: TRBV3-1
CDR3: CASRLGRGEAKNIQYF

J: TRBJ1-1
length: 13
V: TRBV7-9
CDR3: CASSFVGRAEAFF